This record looks at one TCR beta chain sequence and its context. Antigen unknown. TCRdb keeps only in-frame clones here, not all; method: immunoSEQ multiplex PCR. This table holds 600,000 to 750,000 clones, roughly 88% found once. The entry originates in a study of shared clonotypes between healthy human individuals. Findings and limits, study-wide: Read depth was anticipated to influence clonotype sharing among donors. As a rule, naive subsets had a larger estimated richness than memory subsets.

CD8 memory was a combination of CD45RO+ cells and CCR7-negative CD45RA+ TemRA cells. The clonotype was recovered from a man in his late teens or twenties in good health. Some clones in this sample may be carry-over from other donors' samples. Material for sequencing was memory CD8+ T cells from PBMCs. Stated subset: CD45RO+ cells pooled with CCR7-negative TemRA cells.

The DNA for the CDR3 is TGTGCCAGCACTATGGCGGGGGGTGTCGACGAGCAGTACTTC. Translated: CASTMAGGVDEQYF. The V and J genes are TRBV2 and TRBJ2-7, with 8 nucleotides matching TRBD2. The V and J ends lost 7 bases and 5 bases, in that order; junction bases with no gene match: 10. Germline V gives CDR1 SNHLY, CDR2 FYNNEI. CDR3 length: 14 amino acids.